This T cell receptor beta chain was observed in a study of HIV-infected children after antiretroviral therapy interruption. Study-wide context: Most children had recorded EBV and CMV exposure. Interruption-arm samples span weeks 0, 12, interruption end (24 or 48), and about 3 years post-study. Notes on the study in general: The Gini coefficient of naive CD4+ repertoires rose, returning to baseline by 3 years.

The ends lost 6 bases at V and 4 bases at J; junction bases unmatched: 9. The germline CDR1 and CDR2 sequences are SQVTM and ANQGSEA. The CDR3 spans 13 residues. Details on this clonotype: Its antigen is currently unknown.

Noted treatment: PENTA 11 planned treatment interruption arm or continuous ART arm. Naive CD4+ CD45RA+ CD45RO- T cells were FACS-sorted from thawed PBMCs. A 3' RACE protocol on RNA, with unique molecular identifiers, produced the TCR library. TCRdb recomputed calls from the 3' RACE reads with MiXCR, one row per CDR3 protein. Here the sample spans about 89,000 distinct CDR3 sequences, 6% to 8.5% being singletons. The gene calls are TRBV29-1 and TRBJ2-7; 7 nucleotides agree with TRBD1. The starting material was CD45RA+ CD4+ T cells from PBMCs, pooled from several time points, obtained from a donor given antiretroviral therapy, either interrupted or continuous. The sample's subset: naive CD4+ CD45RA+ CD45RO- T cells. The clonotype originates from a pool of human donors with HIV. CDR3 sequence (DNA): TGCAGCGTGACAGGGAGTCCTCCTTACGAGCAGTACTTC. Its protein is CSVTGSPPYEQYF.